This T cell receptor (beta chain) was profiled in a study of naive and memory T cell subsets. The study, taken as a whole, reports: In CD4 and CD8 cells, diversity dropped from naive through EMRA.

This clonotype was observed at least ten times. What it binds is unknown. After the first PCR, alpha and beta chain libraries were processed separately. The germline gives CDR1 LGHDT, CDR2 YNNKEL (reference sequence). Trimming took off 3 bases at V and 1 base at J, with 4 bases between the two ends. The CDR3 is made up of 13 amino acids. Two oligonucleotides, mixed equimolar, formed the beta constant-region primer covering TRBC1 and TRBC2. A 12-nucleotide UMI and the SP2 primer were added to the cDNA 3' end by oligonucleotide ligation. From the UMI-ligation and nested PCR reads, TCRdb called clonotypes with MiXCR, one entry per CDR3 protein. The sample consists of 84,000 or so distinct CDR3 sequences, 7% of them appearing once.

The material sequenced was central memory CD4+ T cells from blood. This TCR came from a human donor in good health. This rearrangement joins TRBV3-1 to TRBJ1-3; no reliable D call. The CDR3 sequence: CASSQGSGNTIYF. Written as DNA, the CDR3 is TGTGCCAGCAGCCAGGGGTCTGGAAACACCATATATTTT.